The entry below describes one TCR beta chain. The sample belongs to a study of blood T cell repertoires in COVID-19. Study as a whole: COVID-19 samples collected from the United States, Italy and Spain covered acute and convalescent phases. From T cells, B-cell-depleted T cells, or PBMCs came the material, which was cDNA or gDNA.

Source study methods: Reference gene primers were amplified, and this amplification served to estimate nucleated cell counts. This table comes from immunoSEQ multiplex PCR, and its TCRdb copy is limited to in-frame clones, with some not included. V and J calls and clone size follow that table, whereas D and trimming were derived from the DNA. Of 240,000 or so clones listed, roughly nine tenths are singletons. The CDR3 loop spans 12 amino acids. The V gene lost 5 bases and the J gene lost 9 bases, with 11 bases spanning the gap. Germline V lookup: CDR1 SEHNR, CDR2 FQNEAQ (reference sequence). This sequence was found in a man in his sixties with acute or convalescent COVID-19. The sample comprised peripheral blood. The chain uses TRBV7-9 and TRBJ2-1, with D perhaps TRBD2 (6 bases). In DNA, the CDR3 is TGTGCCAGCAGCCCGACTAGTTCTGAGCAGTTCTTC. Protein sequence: CASSPTSSEQFF.